This TCR beta chain was captured in a study of cytomegalovirus exposure and HLA in healthy donors. Primers included in the PCR were 60 Vbeta and 13 Jbeta primers. The repertoire was sequenced with immunoSEQ multiplex PCR; TCRdb's copy has only in-frame clones and lacks some. The sample lists roughly 200,000 clones; roughly 9.5% were seen once. A remark on this clone: Its cognate antigen is unknown.

Findings and caveats of the study: Later analysis demonstrated an association between a missense DCLRE1C variant and TCR beta V- and J-gene trimming.

This TCR was sampled from a woman under 40 in good health and CMV-seropositive. Sequenced input: PBMCs.

The CDR3 sequence is CASMGTSPNDHYNEQFF. The CDR3, as DNA: TGTGCCAGCATGGGGACTAGCCCAAACGACCACTACAATGAGCAGTTCTTC. The chain recombines TRBV2 with TRBJ2-1, with 9 bases lining up with TRBD2. The CDR3 contains 17 residues. V lost 7 bases to trimming and J lost 3 bases; unmatched junction nucleotides: 13. Germline-derived CDR1 and CDR2 are SNHLY and FYNNEI.